The 27 T cell receptor beta chains below were found in one sample sequenced in a study of regulatory T cells in long-lasting Graves disease (dated by TCRdb to the early 2020s). According to the study, the label for this sample's time point signals: newly diagnosed GD, antithyroid drugs for less than 3 months. For both TCR sequencing and RNA sequencing, RNA was extracted from PBMCs in TRIzol. Library prep was done by multiplex PCR. Instrument used: Illumina HiSeq 4000. TCR beta libraries were built with iRepertoire HTBI primers and Arm-PCR amplification of CDR3 regions. TCRdb ran its own pipeline on the public reads, namely fastp trimming at Q25 and MiXCR clone calling, and kept in-frame beta chains. Duplicate CDR3 protein sequences are folded into a single record with the most common DNA and genes. This sample gives 350,000 to 550,000 distinct CDR3 sequences in total; around 15% of them show up just once. The ten most abundant clones make up approximately 17% of the sample.

This same sample was also part of a study on T cells in Graves' hyperthyroidism and ophthalmopathy.

The sequences come from peripheral blood mononuclear cells (PBMCs), collected at new diagnosis, from a patient treated with antithyroid drugs. Every receptor here comes from a woman between 45 and 60 years old with Graves disease. Donor details come from another sample of the same person, matched by shared clones.

The chain joins TRBV28 to TRBJ2-1; weak D call: TRBD1 (6 bases). V dropped 7 bases and J dropped 8 bases, with 18 bases sitting between them. The CDR3 has 14 amino acids. Germline CDR1 and CDR2: MDHEN and SYDVKM. Here the CDR3 DNA reads TGTGCCAGCACCGAAATGGGGGCACGAGATGAGCAGTTCTTC. Translated: CASTEMGARDEQFF.

This clonotype has at least ten counts. The gene calls are TRBV6-1 and TRBJ1-1, with 10 nucleotides matching TRBD1. In germline, CDR1 is MNHNS, CDR2 SASEGT. The CDR3 loop spans 13 amino acids. V gave up 6 bases and J gave up 3 bases; unmatched junction bases: 1. CDR3 region: CASSGQGDTEAFF. CDR3 sequence (DNA): TGTGCCAGCAGCGGACAGGGGGACACTGAAGCTTTCTTT.

The table lists this clonotype with a count of one. One end of the junction fails to match germline, which may point to a read error. The chain has TRBV7-8 and TRBJ1-1; tentatively, D is TRBD1 (5 bases). Per the germline V gene, CDR1 is SGHVS and CDR2 is FQNEAQ. The CDR3 covers 15 residues. The CDR3 bases are TGTGCCAGCAACTTAGATGGGGCGCTGAACACTGAAGCTTTCTTT. As protein: CASNLDGALNTEAFF.

This clonotype was picked up many times. The rearrangement uses TRBV29-1 and TRBJ2-1, with 8 bases matching TRBD2. V dropped 0 bases and J dropped 3; count of bases not matched to a gene: 4. Germline V CDR1 and CDR2: SQVTM, ANQGSEA. The CDR3 totals 15 residues. In DNA, the CDR3 is TGCAGCGTTGAAGATCTGAGCGGGAGCTACAATGAGCAGTTCTTC. The encoded protein is CSVEDLSGSYNEQFF.

This chain uses TRBV12-5 with TRBJ1-5, with TRBD1 matching over 8 bases. J was trimmed by 0 bases and V by 2 bases; bases with no gene match: 12. Germline-derived CDR1 and CDR2 are LGHNT and FRNRAP. This CDR3 comprises 19 residues. The CDR3 nucleotides read TGTGCTAGTGGTTTGCTCCGACAGGGGAGGGCTTATAGCAATCAGCCCCAGCATTTT. This codes for CASGLLRQGRAYSNQPQHF.

There are many counts of this clonotype. The chain is built from TRBV10-3 and TRBJ1-6; the D gene is possibly TRBD1 (5 bases). The CDR3 contains 16 residues. Germline V CDR1 and CDR2: ENHRY, SYGVKD. V was cut by 0 bases and J by 3 bases, with 9 bases left in between. The chain's CDR3 is CAISESVGVYNSPLHF. As DNA, the CDR3 is TGTGCCATCAGTGAGTCGGTAGGGGTCTATAATTCACCCCTCCACTTT.

In its sample, this clonotype was seen many times. The rearrangement joins TRBV7-2 to TRBJ1-1; D is uncertain. The CDR3 runs 15 residues. Germline CDR1 is SGHTA and CDR2 is FQGNSA. V was shortened by 7 bases and J by 4 bases, with 19 bases between the two germline ends. The CDR3 nucleotides read TGTGCCAGCACCTCATTGGGCCGGAGGTTCACTGAAGCTTTCTTT. It yields the protein CASTSLGRRFTEAFF.

This clonotype appeared many times. The V gene is TRBV25-1, the J gene TRBJ1-2; a weak D match, TRBD1 (6 bases). The germline V gene has CDR1 MGHDK and CDR2 SYGVNS. V was clipped by 3 bases and J by 1 base, with 12 bases between them. The CDR3 has 15 amino acids. CDR3 residues: CASSERGGHNYGYTF. The CDR3 region has the DNA TGTGCCAGCAGTGAGAGGGGGGGACATAACTATGGCTACACCTTC.

At least ten counts were recorded for this clonotype. Written as DNA, the CDR3 is TGTGCCAGCAGCTTGGCTCAGGGGAGTAATGAGCAGTTCTTC. Translated: CASSLAQGSNEQFF. V gene TRBV5-4 combines with J gene TRBJ2-1; D is perhaps TRBD1 (6 bases). The CDR3 is 14 residues long. Deletions cut 0 bases from V and 7 bases from J, with 11 bases between. The germline CDR1 and CDR2 sequences are SGHNT and YYREEE (reference sequence).

The chain employs TRBV19 and TRBJ1-2; D call uncertain. Trimming left V 7 bases short and J 3 bases short, with 18 bases between. Germline V gene data show CDR1 as LNHDA and CDR2 as SQIVND (reference sequence). The length of the CDR3 is 15 residues. CDR3 sequence: CASIDRPRNHYGYTF. CDR3 sequence (DNA): TGTGCCAGTATCGATAGGCCGAGAAACCACTATGGCTACACCTTC.

The sample holds a few counts of this clonotype. The CDR3, as DNA: TGCAGTGCTACAGGCGGAGGGTGGGAAGGCACAGATACGCAGTATTTT. Its protein product is CSATGGGWEGTDTQYF. This chain uses TRBV20-1 with TRBJ2-3, with D perhaps matching TRBD2 (6 bases). The ends were cut back, 4 bases at V and 1 base at J, with 18 bases in the middle. Germline assignment: CDR1 DFQATT and CDR2 SNEGSKA (reference sequence). CDR3 length equals 16 residues.

This clonotype was detected many times. The chain carries TRBV18 and TRBJ2-3; D gene ambiguous. The V gene lost 0 bases and the J gene lost 2 bases, with 9 bases spanning the gap. CDR3 length: 15 residues. Germline V CDR1 and CDR2: KGHSH, LQKENI. The CDR3 sequence: CASSPPNRHTDTQYF. The CDR3 DNA reads as TGTGCCAGCTCACCACCGAACAGACACACAGATACGCAGTATTTT.

This clonotype was counted a few times. The gene calls are TRBV24-1 and TRBJ2-1, with TRBD1 identical over 11 bases. V lost 4 bases and J lost 4; bases outside the gene matches: 5. Germline assignment: CDR1 KGHDR and CDR2 SFDVKD. The CDR3 is 16 residues long. The CDR3 protein is CATSDSDRGPYNEQFF. The CDR3 DNA sequence: TGTGCCACCAGTGACTCGGACAGGGGGCCTTACAATGAGCAGTTCTTC.

The V call is TRBV4-1, the J call TRBJ2-4; D not certain. Germline V gene lookup returns CDR1 MGHRA and CDR2 YSYEKL. Between the trimmed V and J ends, which lost 0 bases and 7 bases, there was a span of 10 bases. The CDR3 is 14 amino acids. CDR3 bases: TGCGCCAGCAGCCAAGATGTGCCCCCGAACATTCAGTACTTC. Protein: CASSQDVPPNIQYF.

The chain couples TRBV18 to TRBJ2-7; 12 positions match TRBD1. Germline CDR1 and CDR2: KGHSH and LQKENI. V lost 3 bases and J lost 4; bases outside the gene matches: 7. CDR3 length equals 16 residues. CDR3 sequence reads: CASSPPGTGGTYEQYF. CDR3 sequence (DNA): TGTGCCAGCTCACCTCCCGGGACAGGGGGCACTTACGAGCAGTACTTC.

As regards this clonotype: This may be a read error, as it is one base from a much larger clone. This sequence joins TRBV11-2 and TRBJ2-1; weak D call: TRBD2 (6 bases). V lost 5 bases to trimming and J lost 8 bases, with 19 bases between them. Germline V gene sequence: CDR1 SGHAT, CDR2 FQNNGV. The CDR3 contains 15 residues. The CDR3 protein is CASSPNGGWYYEQFF. Here the CDR3 DNA reads TGTGCCAGCAGCCCCAATGGGGGGTGGTACTATGAGCAGTTCTTC.

Notes on this clonotype: The junction departs from the called germline gene at one end, perhaps through a read error. The rearrangement joins TRBV27 to TRBJ2-4; 9 bases fit TRBD2. Germline loops: CDR1 MNHEY, CDR2 SMNVEV (reference sequence). The CDR3 consists of 19 residues. The CDR3 DNA is TGTGCCAACAGTTTATTTAGCGGGAGTGATGTCGGGGCCAAAAACATTCAGTACTTC. Translated, it gives CANSLFSGSDVGAKNIQYF.

This clonotype came up many times. The chain couples TRBV20-1 to TRBJ2-7, with 7 bases aligning to TRBD1. Trimming cost V 0 bases and J 3 bases; bases outside gene matches: 11. The CDR3 loop spans 16 amino acids. Per germline, CDR1 DFQATT and CDR2 SNEGSKA (reference sequence). In DNA, the CDR3 is TGCAGTGCTAGAGACCAAGGCACAGGGGCCGACTACGAGCAGTACTTC. Translating it yields CSARDQGTGADYEQYF.

Concerning this clonotype itself: This clone may be a read error of a much larger clone one base away. J is TRBJ2-5 and V is TRBV5-1, with 10 positions matching TRBD1. The CDR3 covers 16 residues. CDR1 and CDR2 from the germline V gene are SGHRS and YFSETQ. This CDR3 is CASGFQGTGDGETQYF. In DNA, the CDR3 is TGCGCCAGCGGCTTCCAAGGGACAGGGGACGGAGAGACCCAGTACTTC. The entire variable domain, with the rest obtained from reference TRBV5-1 and TRBJ2-5, is as follows: KAGVTQTPRYLIKTRGQQVTLSCSPISGHRSVSWYQQTPGQGLQFLFEYFSETQRNKGNFPGRFSGRQFSNSRSEMNVSTLELGDSALYLCASGFQGTGDGETQYFGPGTRLLVL.

Ten or more counts support this clonotype. The chain has TRBV12-3 or TRBV12-4 and TRBJ1-1; D perhaps matches TRBD1 (6 bases). Trimming took off 6 bases at V and 1 base at J, with 12 bases between the two ends. The CDR3 extends over 14 amino acids. The CDR3 spells CASRSTGRNTEAFF. The CDR3 DNA sequence: TGTGCCAGCAGAAGCACAGGGAGGAACACTGAAGCTTTCTTT.

The CDR3 is CSAPGPMNTGELFF. The DNA of the CDR3 is TGCAGTGCCCCGGGACCTATGAACACCGGGGAGCTGTTTTTT. The rearrangement uses TRBV20-1 and TRBJ2-2; either TRBD1 or TRBD2 may fit D (5 bases each). CDR1 and CDR2 (germline): DFQATT, SNEGSKA (reference sequence). V lost 6 bases, J lost 1 base, and 12 bases lay in between. This CDR3 has 14 amino acids.

The gene calls are TRBV7-2 and TRBJ1-2, with D perhaps matching TRBD1 (6 bases). The CDR3 contains 15 residues. The V gene lost 0 bases and the J gene lost 1 base, with 9 bases spanning the gap. Germline CDR1 and CDR2: SGHTA and FQGNSA. The CDR3 region is CASSLAGGSNYGYTF. The CDR3 region has the DNA TGTGCCAGCAGCTTAGCAGGGGGGAGTAACTATGGCTACACCTTC.

This chain links TRBV7-9 with TRBJ1-1; D unresolved. This CDR3 comprises 12 residues. V was trimmed by 1 base and J by 7 bases, leaving 7 bases between them. Per the germline V gene, CDR1 is SEHNR and CDR2 is FQNEAQ (reference sequence). CDR3 loop: CASSLEEGEAFF. The CDR3 DNA is TGTGCCAGCAGCTTAGAGGAAGGTGAAGCTTTCTTT.

This clonotype was counted at least ten times. The chain links TRBV3-1 to TRBJ2-1; D might be TRBD2 (5 bases). The germline CDR1 and CDR2 sequences are LGHDT and YNNKEL (reference sequence). The length of the CDR3 is 16 residues. V gave up 4 bases and J gave up 4 bases, with 17 bases separating them. CDR3 amino acids: CASSRNRRQDYNEQFF. CDR3 coding DNA: TGTGCCAGCAGCCGAAATCGGAGGCAGGATTACAATGAGCAGTTCTTC.

V is TRBV10-1 and J is TRBJ2-3; D perhaps matches TRBD2 (6 bases). Germline CDR1 WNHNN, CDR2 SYGVQD (reference sequence). V was clipped by 2 bases and J by 1 base, with 10 bases between them. The CDR3 is made up of 15 amino acids. The CDR3 is CASSERRGRTDTQYF. The DNA for the CDR3 is TGCGCCAGCAGTGAGCGGCGGGGCCGCACAGATACGCAGTATTTT.

This clonotype was detected ten times or more. A read error may produce the germline difference seen at one junction end. The V gene is TRBV5-1, the J gene TRBJ1-5, with D unresolved. The length of the CDR3 is 15 residues. Per the germline V gene, CDR1 is SGHRS and CDR2 is YFSETQ. The CDR3 coding sequence is TGTGCCAGCAGCTTATCCGGGAATAGCAATCAGCCCCAGCATTTT. It translates to CASSLSGNSNQPQHF. Drawing the rest from reference TRBV5-1 and TRBJ1-5, the complete variable domain is KAGVTQTPRYLIKTRGQQVTLSCSPISGHRSVSWYQQTPGQGLQFLFEYFSETQRNKGNFPGRFSGRQFSNSRSEMNVSTLELGDSALYLCASSLSGNSNQPQHFGDGTRLSIL.

This clonotype was seen repeatedly, ten times or more. V gene TRBV20-1 combines with J gene TRBJ2-1; 7 nucleotides agree with TRBD2. V lost 6 bases and J lost 7; bases outside the gene matches: 9. There are 13 residues in the CDR3. Per germline, CDR1 DFQATT and CDR2 SNEGSKA (reference sequence). The CDR3 protein is CSAPAGMHNEQFF. The CDR3 nucleotides are TGCAGTGCCCCAGCGGGAATGCATAATGAGCAGTTCTTC.